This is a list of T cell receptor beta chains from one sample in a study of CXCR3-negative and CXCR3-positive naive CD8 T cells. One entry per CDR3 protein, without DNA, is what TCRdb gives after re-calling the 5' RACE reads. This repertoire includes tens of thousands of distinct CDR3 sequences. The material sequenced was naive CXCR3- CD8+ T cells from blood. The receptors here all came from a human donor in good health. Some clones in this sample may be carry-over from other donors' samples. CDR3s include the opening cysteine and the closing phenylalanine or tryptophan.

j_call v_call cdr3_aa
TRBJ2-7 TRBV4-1 CASSQGVGQSYEQYF
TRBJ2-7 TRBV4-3 CASSQGTSGVYEQYF
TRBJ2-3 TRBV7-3 CASSFDSGGGTDTQYF
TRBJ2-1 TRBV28 CASSWTGGKRDNEQFF
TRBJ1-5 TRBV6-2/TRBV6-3 CASSYPVGDRGQHF
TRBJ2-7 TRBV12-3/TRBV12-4 CASSFGQSYEQYF
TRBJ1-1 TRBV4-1 CASSQVGEGNTEAFF
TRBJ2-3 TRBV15 CATSRDIEIDTQYF
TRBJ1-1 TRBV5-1 CASSKVGTEAFF
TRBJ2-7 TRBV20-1 CSARGAGDWHEQYF
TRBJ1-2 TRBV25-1 CASKGGHNGYTF
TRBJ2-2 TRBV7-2 CASSLVTSGGGELFF
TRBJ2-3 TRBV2 CASTGARRASSTDTQYF
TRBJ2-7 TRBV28 CASTQWAVLGEQYF
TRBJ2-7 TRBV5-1 CASSLGRSALYEQYF
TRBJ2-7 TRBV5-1 CASSLDGRGDVYEQYF
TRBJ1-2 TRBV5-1 CASSGIMDSTPSIGYTF
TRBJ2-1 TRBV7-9 CASSLARGPLMDEQFF
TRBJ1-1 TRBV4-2 CASSQVGGIMLNTEAFF
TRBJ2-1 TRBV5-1 CASSWTSGGYNEQFF
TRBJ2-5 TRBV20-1 CSARGPGLAGENEKETQYF
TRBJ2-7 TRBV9 CASSVEGRSYEQYF
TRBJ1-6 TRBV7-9 CASSLGGTPSPLHF
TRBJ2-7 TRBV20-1 CSAYPTGSHEQYF
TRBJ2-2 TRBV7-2 CASSQWTGELFF
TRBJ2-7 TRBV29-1 CSVEGTGSDYEQYF
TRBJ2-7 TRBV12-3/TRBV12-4 CASRPGERVEQYF
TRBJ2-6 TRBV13 CASSNPGPGANVLTF
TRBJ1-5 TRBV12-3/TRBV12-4 CASSFRAPNQPQHF
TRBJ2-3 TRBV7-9 CASSRYTNTDTQYF
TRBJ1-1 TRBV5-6 CASSTLSPEAFF
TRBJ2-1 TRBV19 CASSMSFAGGSYNEQFF
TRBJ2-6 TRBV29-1 CSVEDLRAGANVLTF
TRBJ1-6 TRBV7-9 CASSLVAGGDSPLHF
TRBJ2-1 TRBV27 CASSLLGGDPYNEQFF
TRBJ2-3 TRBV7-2 CASSLPLLAGIRADTQYF
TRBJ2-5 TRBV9 CASNEGLAEETQYF
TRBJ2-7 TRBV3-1 CASSSLAGDRGGYEQYF
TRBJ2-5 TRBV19 CASSTPSGHQETQYF